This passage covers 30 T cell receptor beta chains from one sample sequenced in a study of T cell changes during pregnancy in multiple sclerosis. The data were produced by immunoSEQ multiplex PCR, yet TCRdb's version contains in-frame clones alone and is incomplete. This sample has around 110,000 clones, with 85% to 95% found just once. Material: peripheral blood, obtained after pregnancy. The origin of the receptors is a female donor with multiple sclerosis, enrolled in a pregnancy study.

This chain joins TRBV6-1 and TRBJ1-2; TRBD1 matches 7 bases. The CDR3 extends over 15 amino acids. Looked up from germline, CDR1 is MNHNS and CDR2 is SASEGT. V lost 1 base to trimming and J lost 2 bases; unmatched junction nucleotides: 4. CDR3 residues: CASSEDTGQNYGYTF. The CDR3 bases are TGTGCCAGCAGTGAAGATACGGGACAGAACTATGGCTACACCTTC.

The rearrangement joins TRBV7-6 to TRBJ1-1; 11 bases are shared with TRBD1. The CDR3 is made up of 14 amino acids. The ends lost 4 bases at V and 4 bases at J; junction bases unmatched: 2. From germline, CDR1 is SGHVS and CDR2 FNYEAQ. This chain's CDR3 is CASSSGTGGTEAFF. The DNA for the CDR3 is TGTGCCAGCAGCTCCGGGACAGGGGGCACTGAAGCTTTCTTT.

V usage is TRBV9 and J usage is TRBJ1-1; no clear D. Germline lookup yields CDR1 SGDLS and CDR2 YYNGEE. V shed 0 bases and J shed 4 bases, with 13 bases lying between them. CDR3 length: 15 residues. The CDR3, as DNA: TGTGCCAGCAGCGTAGAGCCTAGAGGTTCCACTGAAGCTTTCTTT. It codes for CASSVEPRGSTEAFF.

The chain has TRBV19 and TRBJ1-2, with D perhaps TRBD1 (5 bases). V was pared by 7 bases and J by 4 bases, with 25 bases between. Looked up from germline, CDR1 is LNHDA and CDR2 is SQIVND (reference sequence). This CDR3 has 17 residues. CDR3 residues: CASTHSGRELAGYGYTF. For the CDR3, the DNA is TGTGCCAGTACCCACTCGGGGCGGGAACTTGCAGGCTATGGCTACACCTTC.

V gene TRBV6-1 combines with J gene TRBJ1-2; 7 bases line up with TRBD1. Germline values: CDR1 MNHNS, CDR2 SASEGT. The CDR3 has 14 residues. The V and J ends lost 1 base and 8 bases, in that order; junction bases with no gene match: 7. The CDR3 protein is CASSEVRQGRGYTF. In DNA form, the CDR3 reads TGTGCCAGCAGTGAAGTGAGACAGGGCAGAGGCTACACCTTC.

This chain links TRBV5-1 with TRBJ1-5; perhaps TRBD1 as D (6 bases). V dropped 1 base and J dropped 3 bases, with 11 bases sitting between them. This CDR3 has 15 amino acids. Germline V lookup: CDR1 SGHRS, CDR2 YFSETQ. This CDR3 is CASSLSPGDNQPQHF. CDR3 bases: TGCGCCAGCAGCTTGTCTCCAGGGGACAATCAGCCCCAGCATTTT.

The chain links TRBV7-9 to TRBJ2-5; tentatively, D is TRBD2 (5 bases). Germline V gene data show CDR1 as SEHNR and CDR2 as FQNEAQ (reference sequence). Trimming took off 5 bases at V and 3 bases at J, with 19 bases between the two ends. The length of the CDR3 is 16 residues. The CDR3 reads CASSNILGREKETQYF. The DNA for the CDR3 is TGTGCCAGCAGCAACATTCTAGGACGGGAAAAAGAGACCCAGTACTTC.

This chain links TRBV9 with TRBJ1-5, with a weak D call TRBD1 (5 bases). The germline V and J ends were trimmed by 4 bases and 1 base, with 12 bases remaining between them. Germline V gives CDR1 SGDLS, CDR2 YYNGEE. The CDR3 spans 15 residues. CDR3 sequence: CASSSLGLSNQPQHF. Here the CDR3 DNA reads TGTGCCAGCAGCTCTCTGGGGCTGAGCAATCAGCCCCAGCATTTT.

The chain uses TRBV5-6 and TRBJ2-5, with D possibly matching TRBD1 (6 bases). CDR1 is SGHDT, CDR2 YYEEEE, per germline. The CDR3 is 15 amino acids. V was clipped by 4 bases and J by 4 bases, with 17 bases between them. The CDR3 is CASSPRGQPGETQYF. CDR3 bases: TGTGCCAGCAGCCCACGCGGACAGCCTGGAGAGACCCAGTACTTC.

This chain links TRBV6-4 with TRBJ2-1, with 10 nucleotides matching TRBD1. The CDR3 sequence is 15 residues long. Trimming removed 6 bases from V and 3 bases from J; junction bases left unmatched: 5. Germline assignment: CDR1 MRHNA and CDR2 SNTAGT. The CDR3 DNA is TGTGCCAGCAGCCCCGGGACAGGGGTCTACAATGAGCAGTTCTTC. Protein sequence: CASSPGTGVYNEQFF.

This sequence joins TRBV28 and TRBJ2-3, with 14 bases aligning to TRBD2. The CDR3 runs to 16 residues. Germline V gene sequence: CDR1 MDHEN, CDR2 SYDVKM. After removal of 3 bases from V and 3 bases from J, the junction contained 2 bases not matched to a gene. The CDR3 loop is CASSLGLAGVTDTQYF. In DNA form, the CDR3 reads TGTGCCAGCAGTTTGGGACTAGCGGGAGTTACAGATACGCAGTATTTT.

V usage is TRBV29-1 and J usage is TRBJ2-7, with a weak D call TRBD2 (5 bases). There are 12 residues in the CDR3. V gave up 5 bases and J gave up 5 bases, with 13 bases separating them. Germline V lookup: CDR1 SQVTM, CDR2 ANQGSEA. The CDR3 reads CSVTPPGNEQYF. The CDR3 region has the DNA TGCAGCGTTACCCCCCCGGGGAACGAGCAGTACTTC.

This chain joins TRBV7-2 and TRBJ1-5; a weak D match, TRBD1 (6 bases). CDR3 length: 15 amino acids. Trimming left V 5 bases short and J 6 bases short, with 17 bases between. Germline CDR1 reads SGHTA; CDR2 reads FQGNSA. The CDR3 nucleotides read TGTGCCAGCAGCCCCCAGGCCCAGGGGCTTCAGCCCCAGCATTTT. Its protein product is CASSPQAQGLQPQHF.

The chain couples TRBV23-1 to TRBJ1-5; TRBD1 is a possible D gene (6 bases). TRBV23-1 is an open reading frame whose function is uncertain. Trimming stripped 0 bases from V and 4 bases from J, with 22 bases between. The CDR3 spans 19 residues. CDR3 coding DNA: TGCGCCAGCAGTCAATCTTATCCTACGAACAGGGAAGCGAATCAGCCCCAGCATTTT. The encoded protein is CASSQSYPTNREANQPQHF.

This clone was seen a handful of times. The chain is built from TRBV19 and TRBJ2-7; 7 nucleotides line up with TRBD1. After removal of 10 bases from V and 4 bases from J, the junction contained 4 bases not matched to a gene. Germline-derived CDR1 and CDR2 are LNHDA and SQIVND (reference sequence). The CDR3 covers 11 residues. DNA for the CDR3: TGTGCCACCAGGGGGATGTACGAGCAGTACTTC. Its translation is CATRGMYEQYF.

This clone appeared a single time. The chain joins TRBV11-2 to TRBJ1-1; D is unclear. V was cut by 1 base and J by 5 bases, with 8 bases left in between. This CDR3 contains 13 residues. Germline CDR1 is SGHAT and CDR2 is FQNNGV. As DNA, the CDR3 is TGTGCCAGCAGCTTAGGGCGGAGGACTGAAGCTTTCTTT. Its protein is CASSLGRRTEAFF.

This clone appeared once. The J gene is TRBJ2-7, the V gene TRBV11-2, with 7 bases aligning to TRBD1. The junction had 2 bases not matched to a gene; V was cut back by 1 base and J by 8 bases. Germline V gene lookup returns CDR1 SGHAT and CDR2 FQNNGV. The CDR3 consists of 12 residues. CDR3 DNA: TGTGCCAGCAGCTTAGGGGACAGAAAGCAGTACTTC. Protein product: CASSLGDRKQYF. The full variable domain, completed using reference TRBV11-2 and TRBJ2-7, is EAGVAQSPRYKIIEKRQSVAFWCNPISGHATLYWYQQILGQGPKLLIQFQNNGVVDDSQLPKDRFSAERLKGVDSTLKIQPAKLEDSAVYLCASSLGDRKQYFGPGTRLTVT.

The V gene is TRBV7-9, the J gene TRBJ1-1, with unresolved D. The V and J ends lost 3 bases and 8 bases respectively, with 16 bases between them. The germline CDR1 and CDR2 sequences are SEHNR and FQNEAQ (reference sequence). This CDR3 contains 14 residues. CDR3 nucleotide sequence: TGTGCCAGCAGCTTCCAAAGAGGGCTAGACGAAGCTTTCTTT. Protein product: CASSFQRGLDEAFF.

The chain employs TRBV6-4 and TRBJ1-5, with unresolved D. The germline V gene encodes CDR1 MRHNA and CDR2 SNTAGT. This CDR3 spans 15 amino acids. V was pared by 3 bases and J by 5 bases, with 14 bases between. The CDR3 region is CASSEEGDDYQPQHF. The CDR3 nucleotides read TGTGCCAGCAGTGAAGAGGGCGACGATTATCAGCCCCAGCATTTT.

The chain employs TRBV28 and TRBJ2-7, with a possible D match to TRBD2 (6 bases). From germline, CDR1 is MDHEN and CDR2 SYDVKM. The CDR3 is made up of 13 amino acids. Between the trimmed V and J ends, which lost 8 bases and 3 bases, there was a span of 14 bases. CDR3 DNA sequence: TGTGCCAGCTCCCCGGGGGACGGCTACGAGCAGTACTTC. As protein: CASSPGDGYEQYF.

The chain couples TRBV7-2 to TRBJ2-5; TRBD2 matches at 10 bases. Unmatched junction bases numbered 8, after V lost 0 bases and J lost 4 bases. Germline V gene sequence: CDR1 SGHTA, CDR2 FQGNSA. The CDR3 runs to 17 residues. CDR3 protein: CASSLASGGPFGETQYF. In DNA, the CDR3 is TGTGCCAGCAGCTTAGCTAGCGGGGGGCCCTTTGGAGAGACCCAGTACTTC.

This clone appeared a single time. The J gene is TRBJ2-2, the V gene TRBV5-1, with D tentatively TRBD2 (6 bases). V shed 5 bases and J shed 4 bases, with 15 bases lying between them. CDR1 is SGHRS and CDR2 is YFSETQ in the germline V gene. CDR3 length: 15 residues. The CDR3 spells CASRLGTSFTGELFF. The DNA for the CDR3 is TGCGCCAGCAGGCTCGGGACTTCTTTCACCGGGGAGCTGTTTTTT. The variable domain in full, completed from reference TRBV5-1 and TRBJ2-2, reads KAGVTQTPRYLIKTRGQQVTLSCSPISGHRSVSWYQQTPGQGLQFLFEYFSETQRNKGNFPGRFSGRQFSNSRSEMNVSTLELGDSALYLCASRLGTSFTGELFFGEGSRLTVL.

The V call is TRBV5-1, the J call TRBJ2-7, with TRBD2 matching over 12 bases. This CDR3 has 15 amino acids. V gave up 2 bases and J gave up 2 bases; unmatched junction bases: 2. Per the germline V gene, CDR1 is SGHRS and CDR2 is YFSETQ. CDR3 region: CASSLRTSGTYEQYF. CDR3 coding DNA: TGCGCCAGCAGCTTACGGACTAGCGGGACCTACGAGCAGTACTTC.

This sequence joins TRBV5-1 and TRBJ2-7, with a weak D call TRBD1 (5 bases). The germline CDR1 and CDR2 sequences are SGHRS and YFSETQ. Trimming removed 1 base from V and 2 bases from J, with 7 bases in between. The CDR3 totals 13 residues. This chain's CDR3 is CASSLQGPYEQYF. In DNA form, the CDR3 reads TGCGCCAGCAGCTTGCAGGGTCCCTACGAGCAGTACTTC.

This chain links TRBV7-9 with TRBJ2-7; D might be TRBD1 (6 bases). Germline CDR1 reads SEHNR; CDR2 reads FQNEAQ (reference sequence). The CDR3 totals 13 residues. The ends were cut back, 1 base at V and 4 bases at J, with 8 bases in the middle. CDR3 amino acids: CASSLGTEYEQYF. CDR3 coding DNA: TGTGCCAGCAGCTTAGGGACAGAATACGAGCAGTACTTC.

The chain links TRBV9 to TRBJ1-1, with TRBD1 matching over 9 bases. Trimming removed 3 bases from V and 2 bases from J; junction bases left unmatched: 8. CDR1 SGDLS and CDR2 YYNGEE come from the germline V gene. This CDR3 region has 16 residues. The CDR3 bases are TGTGCCAGCAGCGCCCCGAGGGGACAGGGAAACACTGAAGCTTTCTTT. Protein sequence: CASSAPRGQGNTEAFF.

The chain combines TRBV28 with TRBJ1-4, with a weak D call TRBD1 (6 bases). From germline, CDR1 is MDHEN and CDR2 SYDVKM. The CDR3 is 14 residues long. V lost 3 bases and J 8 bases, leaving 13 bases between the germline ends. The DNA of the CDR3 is TGTGCCAGCAGTTTGCCAGGGGAATACGAAAAACTGTTTTTT. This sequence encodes CASSLPGEYEKLFF.

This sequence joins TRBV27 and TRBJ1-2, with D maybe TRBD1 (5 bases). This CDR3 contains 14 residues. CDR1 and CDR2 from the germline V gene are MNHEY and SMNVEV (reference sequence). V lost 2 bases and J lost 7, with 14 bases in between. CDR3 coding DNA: TGTGCCAGCAGTTTACAGCAGGGAACAGGTGGCTACACCTTC. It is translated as CASSLQQGTGGYTF.

The CDR3 loop reads CASSEGSGPNYGYTF. The DNA of the CDR3 is TGTGCCAGCAGTGAAGGAAGTGGGCCAAACTATGGCTACACCTTC. This chain links TRBV2 with TRBJ1-2; no definite D call. Trimming cost V 1 base and J 2 bases, with 11 bases left between them. This CDR3 spans 15 amino acids. Germline CDR1 SNHLY, CDR2 FYNNEI.

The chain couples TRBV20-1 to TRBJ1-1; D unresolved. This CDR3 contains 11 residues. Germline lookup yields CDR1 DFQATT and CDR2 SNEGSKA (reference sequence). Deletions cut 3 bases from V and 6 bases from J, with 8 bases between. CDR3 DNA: TGCAGTGCTAGTGAGCGGTCTGAAGCTTTCTTT. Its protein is CSASERSEAFF.